A selection of T cell receptor beta chains follows, all from one sample in a study of T-cell reconstitution after alpha-beta-depleted transplantation in children. MiXCR, run by TCRdb on the PCR reads, gives a single entry per CDR3 protein. The profile covers about 78,000 distinct CDR3 sequences, with over 12% appearing a single time and about 30% taken by the ten largest. This specimen consisted of PBMCs, mostly from graft donor cells, obtained 180 days after TCRalphabeta/CD19-depleted stem cell transplant. The receptor source for this set is a male patient aged 2-15 years who had a stem cell transplant for acute lymphoblastic leukemia, so the T cells may come from the graft donor. The CDR3 runs from the conserved cysteine through the conserved F or W. D genes are given only for firm matches. Clone size is given for some rows only: seen once, a few or many times, or a class if the clone is expanded.

V,size,J,length,D,CDR3,DNA
TRBV24-1,few,TRBJ2-3,16,TRBD2,CATSDTGTSADHTQYF,TGTGCCACCAGTGACACCGGGACTAGCGCCGATCATACGCAGTATTTT
TRBV6-5,.,TRBJ2-7,14,.,CASSFEQGSHEQYF,TGTGCCAGCAGTTTCGAACAGGGTAGCCACGAGCAGTACTTC
TRBV5-1,.,TRBJ2-3,14,TRBD2,CASNSGGGSDTQYF,TGCGCCAGCAACAGCGGGGGGGGGTCAGATACGCAGTATTTT
TRBV6-1,few,TRBJ2-3,15,.,CASSRGAAPGDTQYF,TGTGCCAGCAGCCGTGGGGCGGCACCAGGGGATACGCAGTATTTT
TRBV6-5,many,TRBJ2-3,17,TRBD2,CASSYRRLASSTDTQYF,TGTGCCAGCAGTTACCGGCGACTAGCGTCTAGCACAGATACGCAGTATTTT
TRBV29-1,.,TRBJ1-1,13,.,CSVGGTANTEAFF,TGCAGCGTTGGAGGGACGGCGAACACTGAAGCTTTCTTT
TRBV5-6,many,TRBJ1-6,13,.,CASSLGNKGPLHF,TGTGCCAGCAGCTTGGGGAATAAGGGACCCCTCCACTTT
TRBV7-9,many,TRBJ2-3,12,.,CASSPVGDTQYF,TGTGCCAGCAGCCCGGTAGGAGATACGCAGTATTTT
TRBV7-9,.,TRBJ1-1,12,.,CASSRGIREAFF,TGTGCCAGCAGCCGCGGGATTCGTGAAGCTTTCTTT
TRBV4-2,few,TRBJ2-2,14,.,CASSQDPFAGELFF,TGTGCCAGCAGCCAAGACCCATTCGCCGGGGAGCTGTTTTTT
TRBV29-1,few,TRBJ1-2,12,.,CSLDQDHYGYTF,TGCAGTTTAGATCAGGACCACTATGGCTACACCTTC
TRBV6-5,many,TRBJ1-2,16,.,CASSYSLTGPNYGYTF,TGTGCCAGCAGTTACTCCCTGACAGGCCCTAACTATGGCTACACCTTC
TRBV20-1,.,TRBJ1-4,15,.,CSANRFSAYNEKLFF,TGCAGTGCAAACAGGTTCTCCGCCTACAATGAAAAACTGTTTTTT
TRBV28,.,TRBJ1-4,14,.,CASSLRGTYEKLFF,TGTGCCAGCAGTTTGCGGGGGACTTATGAAAAACTGTTTTTT
TRBV9,.,TRBJ1-1,14,.,CASSVAGSNTEAFF,TGTGCCAGCAGCGTAGCAGGATCGAACACTGAAGCTTTCTTT
TRBV4-2,few,TRBJ2-4,15,.,CASSQVRGSKNIQYF,TGTGCCAGCAGCCAAGTGAGGGGGTCCAAAAACATTCAGTACTTC
TRBV5-1,few,TRBJ2-5,15,.,CASSLGRTLQETQYF,TGCGCCAGCAGCCTAGGACGGACATTACAAGAGACCCAGTACTTC
TRBV12-5,.,TRBJ1-1,11,.,CASGLVPEAFF,TGTGCTAGTGGCCTGGTCCCTGAAGCTTTCTTT
TRBV27,.,TRBJ2-1,13,.,CASSRLANTRQFF,TGTGCCAGCAGTCGGCTAGCGAACACAAGGCAGTTCTTC
TRBV7-2,few,TRBJ2-7,12,.,CASSHAAGEQYF,TGTGCCAGCAGCCACGCAGCGGGCGAGCAGTACTTC
TRBV4-3,.,TRBJ2-5,12,.,CASPLRVETQYF,TGCGCCAGCCCTTTACGGGTGGAGACCCAGTACTTC
TRBV7-9,many,TRBJ1-4,15,TRBD1,CASSSWDRGGEKLFF,TGTGCCAGCAGCTCTTGGGACAGGGGAGGAGAAAAACTGTTTTTT
TRBV7-3,.,TRBJ1-2,12,.,CASSSSGFGYTF,TGTGCCAGCAGTTCCTCAGGGTTTGGCTACACCTTC
TRBV5-1,few,TRBJ1-2,13,.,CASSSQGLDGYTF,TGCGCCAGCAGCTCTCAGGGGTTAGATGGCTACACCTTC
TRBV4-3,.,TRBJ2-2,17,.,CASSQARDSSYYGELFF,TGCGCCAGCAGCCAAGCTCGTGACTCCTCGTATTACGGGGAGCTGTTTTTT
TRBV20-1,.,TRBJ1-1,17,TRBD1,CSARRRSRTGPTYGAFF,TGCAGTGCTAGAAGACGTAGTCGGACAGGTCCGACGTATGGAGCTTTCTTT
TRBV15,.,TRBJ2-5,11,.,CATSREETQYF,TGTGCCACCAGCAGAGAAGAGACCCAGTACTTC